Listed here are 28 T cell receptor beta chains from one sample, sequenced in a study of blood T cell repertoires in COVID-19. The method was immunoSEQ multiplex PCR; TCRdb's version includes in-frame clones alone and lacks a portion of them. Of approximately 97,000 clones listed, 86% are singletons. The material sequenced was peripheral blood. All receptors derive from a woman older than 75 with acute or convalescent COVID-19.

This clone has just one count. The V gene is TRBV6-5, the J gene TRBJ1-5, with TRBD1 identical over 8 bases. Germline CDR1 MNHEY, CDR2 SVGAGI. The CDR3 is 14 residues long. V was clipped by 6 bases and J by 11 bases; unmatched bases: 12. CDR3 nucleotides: TGTGCCAGCAGGATGACAGGGGCCTTCATTTCCCAGCATTTT. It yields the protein CASRMTGAFISQHF.

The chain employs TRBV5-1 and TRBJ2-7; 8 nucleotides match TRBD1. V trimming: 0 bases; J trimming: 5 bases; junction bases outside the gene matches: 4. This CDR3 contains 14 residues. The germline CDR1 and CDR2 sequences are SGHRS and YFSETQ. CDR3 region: CASSLATGAHEQYF. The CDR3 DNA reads TGCGCCAGCAGCTTGGCGACAGGGGCACACGAGCAGTACTTC.

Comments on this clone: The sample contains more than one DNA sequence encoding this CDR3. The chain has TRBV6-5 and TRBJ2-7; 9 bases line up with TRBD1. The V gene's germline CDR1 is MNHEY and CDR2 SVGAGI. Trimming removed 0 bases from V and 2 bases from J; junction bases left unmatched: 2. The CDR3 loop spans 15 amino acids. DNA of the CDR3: TGTGCCAGCAGTTACTCAGGGACAGGGCCCTACGAGCAGTACTTC. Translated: CASSYSGTGPYEQYF.

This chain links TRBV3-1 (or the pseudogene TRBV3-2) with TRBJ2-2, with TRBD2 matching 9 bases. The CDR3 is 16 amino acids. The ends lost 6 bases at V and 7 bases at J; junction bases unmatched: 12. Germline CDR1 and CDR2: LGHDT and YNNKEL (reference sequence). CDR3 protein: CASSLLSGGFGGELFF. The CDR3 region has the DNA TGTGCCAGCAGTCTCCTCAGCGGGGGGTTTGGCGGGGAGCTGTTTTTT.

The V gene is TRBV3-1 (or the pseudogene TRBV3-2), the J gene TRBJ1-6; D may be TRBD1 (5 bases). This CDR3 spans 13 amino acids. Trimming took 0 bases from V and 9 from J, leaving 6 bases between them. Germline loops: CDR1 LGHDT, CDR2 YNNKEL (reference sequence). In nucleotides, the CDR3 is TGTGCCAGCAGCCAAGACAGGGCTTCACCCCTCCACTTT. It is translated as CASSQDRASPLHF.

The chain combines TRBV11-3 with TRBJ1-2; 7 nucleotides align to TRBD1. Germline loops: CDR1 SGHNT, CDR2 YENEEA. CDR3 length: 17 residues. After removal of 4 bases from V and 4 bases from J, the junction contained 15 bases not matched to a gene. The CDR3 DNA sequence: TGTGCCAGCAGCTCCCAAACTAAGACAGGGAGCGGCTATGGCTACACCTTC. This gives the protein CASSSQTKTGSGYGYTF.

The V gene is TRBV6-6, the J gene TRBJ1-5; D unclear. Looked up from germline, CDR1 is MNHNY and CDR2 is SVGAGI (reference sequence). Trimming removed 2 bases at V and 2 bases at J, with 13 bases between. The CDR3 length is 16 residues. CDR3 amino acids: CASSYPLLEGNQPQHF. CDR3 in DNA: TGTGCCAGCAGTTACCCACTCCTCGAGGGCAATCAGCCCCAGCATTTT.

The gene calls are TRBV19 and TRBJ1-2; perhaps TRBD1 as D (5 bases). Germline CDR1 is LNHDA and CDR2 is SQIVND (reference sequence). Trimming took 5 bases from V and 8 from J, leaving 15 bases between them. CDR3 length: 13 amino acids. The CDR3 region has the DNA TGTGCCAGTAGTTTGGGACTGGAAGTGGGCTACACCTTC. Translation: CASSLGLEVGYTF. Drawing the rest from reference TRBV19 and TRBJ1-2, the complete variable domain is DGGITQSPKYLFRKEGQNVTLSCEQNLNHDAMYWYRQDPGQGLRLIYYSQIVNDFQKGDIAEGYSVSREKKESFPLTVTSAQKNPTAFYLCASSLGLEVGYTFGSGTRLTVV.

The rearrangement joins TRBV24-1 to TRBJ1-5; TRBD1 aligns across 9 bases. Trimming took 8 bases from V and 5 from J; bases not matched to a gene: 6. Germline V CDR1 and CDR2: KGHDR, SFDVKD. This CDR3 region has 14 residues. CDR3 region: CATMDRGGYQPQHF. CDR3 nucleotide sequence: TGTGCCACCATGGACAGGGGAGGGTATCAGCCCCAGCATTTT.

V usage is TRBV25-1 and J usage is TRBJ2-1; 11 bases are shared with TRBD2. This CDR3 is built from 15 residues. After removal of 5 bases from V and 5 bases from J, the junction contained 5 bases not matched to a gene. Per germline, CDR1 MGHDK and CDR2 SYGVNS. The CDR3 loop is CASSFSGGDHNEQFF. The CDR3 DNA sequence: TGTGCCAGCAGTTTTAGCGGGGGGGACCACAATGAGCAGTTCTTC.

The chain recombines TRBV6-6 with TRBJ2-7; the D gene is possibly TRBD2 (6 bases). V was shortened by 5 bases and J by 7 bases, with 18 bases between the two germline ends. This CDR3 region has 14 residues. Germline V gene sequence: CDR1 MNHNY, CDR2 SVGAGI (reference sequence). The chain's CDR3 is CASSLWDWKREQYF. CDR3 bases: TGTGCCAGCAGTCTCTGGGACTGGAAGAGGGAGCAGTACTTC.

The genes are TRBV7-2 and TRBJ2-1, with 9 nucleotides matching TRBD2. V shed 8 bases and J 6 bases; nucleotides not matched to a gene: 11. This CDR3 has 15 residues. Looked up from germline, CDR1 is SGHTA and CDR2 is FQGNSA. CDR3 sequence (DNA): TGTGCCAGCTGGGGGCGAGCGGGGGGCTTCAATGAGCAGTTCTTC. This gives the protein CASWGRAGGFNEQFF.

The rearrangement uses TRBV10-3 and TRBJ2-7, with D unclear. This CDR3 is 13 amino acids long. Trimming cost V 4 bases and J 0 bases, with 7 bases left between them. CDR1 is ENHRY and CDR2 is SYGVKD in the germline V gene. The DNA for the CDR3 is TGTGCCATCAGTGGCACCAGCTCCTACGAGCAGTACTTC. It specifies CAISGTSSYEQYF.

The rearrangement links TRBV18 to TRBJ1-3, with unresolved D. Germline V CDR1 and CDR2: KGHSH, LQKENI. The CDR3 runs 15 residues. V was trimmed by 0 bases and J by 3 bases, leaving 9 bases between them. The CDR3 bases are TGTGCCAGCTCACCACCGGAGGGTTTTGGAAACACCATATATTTT. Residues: CASSPPEGFGNTIYF.

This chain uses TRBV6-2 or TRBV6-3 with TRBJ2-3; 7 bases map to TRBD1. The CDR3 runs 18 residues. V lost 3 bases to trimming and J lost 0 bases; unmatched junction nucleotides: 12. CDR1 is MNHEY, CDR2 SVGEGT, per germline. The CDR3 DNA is TGTGCCAGCAGTTATCAACAGGGGCGGACTTATAGCACAGATACGCAGTATTTT. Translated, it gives CASSYQQGRTYSTDTQYF.

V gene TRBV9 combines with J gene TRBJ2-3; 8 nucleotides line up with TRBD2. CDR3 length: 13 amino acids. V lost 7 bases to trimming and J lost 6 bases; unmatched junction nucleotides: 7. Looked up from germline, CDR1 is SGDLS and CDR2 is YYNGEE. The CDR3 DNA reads TGTGCCAGCGCTCCCGGGGGGGGTGATACGCAGTATTTT. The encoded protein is CASAPGGGDTQYF.

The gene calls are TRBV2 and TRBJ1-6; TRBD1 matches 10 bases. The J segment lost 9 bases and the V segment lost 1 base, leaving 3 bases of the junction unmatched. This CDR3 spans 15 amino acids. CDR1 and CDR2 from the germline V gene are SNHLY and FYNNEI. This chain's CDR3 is CASSEGGQGTSPLHF. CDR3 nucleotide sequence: TGTGCCAGCAGTGAAGGGGGACAGGGGACTTCACCCCTCCACTTT.

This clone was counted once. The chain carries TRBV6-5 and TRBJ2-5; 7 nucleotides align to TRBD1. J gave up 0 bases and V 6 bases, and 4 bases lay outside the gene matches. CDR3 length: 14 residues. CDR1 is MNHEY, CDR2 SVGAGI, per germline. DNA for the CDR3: TGTGCCAGCAGAATCGACAGGGACCAAGAGACCCAGTACTTC. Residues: CASRIDRDQETQYF.

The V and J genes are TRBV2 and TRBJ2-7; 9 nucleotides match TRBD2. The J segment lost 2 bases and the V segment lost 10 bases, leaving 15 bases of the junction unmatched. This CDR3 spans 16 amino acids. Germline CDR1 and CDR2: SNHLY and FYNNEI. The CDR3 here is CANSQLAGRIPYEQYF. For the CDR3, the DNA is TGTGCCAACTCCCAACTAGCGGGTCGAATTCCCTACGAGCAGTACTTC.

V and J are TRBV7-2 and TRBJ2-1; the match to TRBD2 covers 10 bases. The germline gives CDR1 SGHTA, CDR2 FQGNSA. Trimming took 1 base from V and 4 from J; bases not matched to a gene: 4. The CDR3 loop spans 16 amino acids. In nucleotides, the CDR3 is TGTGCCAGCAGCTTAGTGGGTAGCGGGGGGTACAATGAGCAGTTCTTC. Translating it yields CASSLVGSGGYNEQFF.

The CDR3 DNA sequence: TGCGCCAGCAGCCAAGATCAGGGTTATAATTCACCCCTCCACTTT. Translating it yields CASSQDQGYNSPLHF. The V gene is TRBV4-1, the J gene TRBJ1-6; TRBD1 might be the D (5 bases). Deletions cut 0 bases from V and 4 bases from J, with 7 bases between. Germline-derived CDR1 and CDR2 are MGHRA and YSYEKL. This CDR3 is 15 amino acids long.

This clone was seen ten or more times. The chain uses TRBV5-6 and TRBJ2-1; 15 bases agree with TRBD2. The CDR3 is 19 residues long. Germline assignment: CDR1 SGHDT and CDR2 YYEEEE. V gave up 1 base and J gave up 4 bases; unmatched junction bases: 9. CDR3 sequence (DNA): TGTGCCAGCAGCTTGCGATGGACTAGCGGGGGGGTACGGTACAATGAGCAGTTCTTC. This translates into CASSLRWTSGGVRYNEQFF.

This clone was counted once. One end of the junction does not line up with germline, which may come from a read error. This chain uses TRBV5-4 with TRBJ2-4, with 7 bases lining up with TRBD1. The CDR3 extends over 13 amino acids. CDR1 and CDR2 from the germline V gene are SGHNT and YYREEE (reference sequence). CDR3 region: CASSLGGRDSLYF. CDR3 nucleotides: TGTGCCAGCAGCTTGGGTGGCCGGGACAGCCTCTACTTT.

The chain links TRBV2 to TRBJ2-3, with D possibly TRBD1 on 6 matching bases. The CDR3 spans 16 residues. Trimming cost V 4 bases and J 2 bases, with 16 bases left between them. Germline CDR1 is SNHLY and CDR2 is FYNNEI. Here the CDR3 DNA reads TGTGCCAGCAGTGCGGACAGTGGCTTTTTCACAGATACGCAGTATTTT. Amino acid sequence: CASSADSGFFTDTQYF. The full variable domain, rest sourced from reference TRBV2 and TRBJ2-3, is EPEVTQTPSHQVTQMGQEVILRCVPISNHLYFYWYRQILGQKVEFLVSFYNNEISEKSEIFDDQFSVERPDGSNFTLKIRSTKLEDSAMYFCASSADSGFFTDTQYFGPGTRLTVL.

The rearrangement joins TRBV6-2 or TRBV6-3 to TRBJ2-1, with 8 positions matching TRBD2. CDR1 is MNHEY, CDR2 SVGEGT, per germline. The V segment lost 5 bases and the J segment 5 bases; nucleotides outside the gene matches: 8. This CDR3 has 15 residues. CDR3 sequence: CASSQLGTRDNEQFF. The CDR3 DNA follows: TGTGCCAGCAGTCAGTTGGGGACTAGGGACAATGAGCAGTTCTTC.

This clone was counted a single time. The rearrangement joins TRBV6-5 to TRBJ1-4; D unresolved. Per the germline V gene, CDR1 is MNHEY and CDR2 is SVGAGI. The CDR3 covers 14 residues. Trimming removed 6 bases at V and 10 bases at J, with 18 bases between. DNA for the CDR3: TGTGCCAGCAGCGACTCGTTCAACCCCGGAAAACTGTTTTTT. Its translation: CASSDSFNPGKLFF.

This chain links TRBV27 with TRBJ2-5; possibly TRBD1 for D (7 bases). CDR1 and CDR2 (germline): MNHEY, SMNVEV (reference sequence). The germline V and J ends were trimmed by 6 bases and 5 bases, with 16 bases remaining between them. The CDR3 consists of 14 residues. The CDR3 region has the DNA TGTGCCAGCAGAGAGGGGGGCAGGGGGGAGACCCAGTACTTC. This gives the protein CASREGGRGETQYF.

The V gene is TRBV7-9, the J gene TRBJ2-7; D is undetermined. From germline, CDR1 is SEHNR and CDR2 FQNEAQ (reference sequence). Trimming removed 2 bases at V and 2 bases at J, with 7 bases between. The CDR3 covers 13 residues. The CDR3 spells CASSLQEPYEQYF. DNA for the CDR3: TGTGCCAGCAGCTTACAAGAGCCCTACGAGCAGTACTTC. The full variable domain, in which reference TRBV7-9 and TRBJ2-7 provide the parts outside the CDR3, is DTGVSQNPRHKITKRGQNVTFRCDPISEHNRLYWYRQTLGQGPEFLTYFQNEAQLEKSRLLSDRFSAERPKGSFSTLEIQRTEQGDSAMYLCASSLQEPYEQYFGPGTRLTVT.